This is a list of T cell receptor beta chains from one sample in a study of Graves' ophthalmopathy and Graves' hyperthyroidism. Using its own MiXCR run on the multiplex PCR reads, TCRdb lists one record per CDR3 protein. The repertoire holds about 620,000 distinct CDR3 sequences, with over 20% as singletons. Material for sequencing was peripheral blood. The receptor source for this set is a woman under 30 with stable Graves' hyperthyroidism. Some clones in this sample may be carry-over from other donors' samples. Both conserved end residues are trimmed from each CDR3. The order of the fields is J gene, clone size, V gene, CDR3 protein. Part of the rows lack a size; the others show once, few, many or a class for expanded clones.

J gene: TRBJ1-2; clone size: many; V gene: TRBV6-1; CDR3 protein: ASSDFGGLYGYT
J gene: TRBJ1-6; clone size: few; V gene: TRBV9; CDR3 protein: ASSGRGGQGGSPLH
J gene: TRBJ2-7; clone size: many; V gene: TRBV27; CDR3 protein: ASSLRGTGGHEQY
J gene: TRBJ2-2; clone size: few; V gene: TRBV4-1; CDR3 protein: ASSQERITGELF
J gene: TRBJ2-7; clone size: many; V gene: TRBV6-1; CDR3 protein: ASSEKSFGPYEQY
J gene: TRBJ1-2; clone size: many; V gene: TRBV5-1; CDR3 protein: ASSNLANYGYT
J gene: TRBJ2-7; clone size: .; V gene: TRBV3-1; CDR3 protein: ASSFSRDSFYEQY
J gene: TRBJ1-1; clone size: many; V gene: TRBV18; CDR3 protein: ASSPPTRMNTEAF
J gene: TRBJ2-2; clone size: many; V gene: TRBV5-1; CDR3 protein: ASSYDRVGTGELF
J gene: TRBJ1-5; clone size: .; V gene: TRBV2; CDR3 protein: ASNRGQLSNQPQH
J gene: TRBJ1-5; clone size: many; V gene: TRBV28; CDR3 protein: ASSKPGQQTQH
J gene: TRBJ1-2; clone size: .; V gene: TRBV15; CDR3 protein: ATSRERGAGGSSYGYT
J gene: TRBJ2-5; clone size: .; V gene: TRBV3-1; CDR3 protein: ASSQDYRGGRETQY
J gene: TRBJ1-1; clone size: many; V gene: TRBV5-1; CDR3 protein: ASSFSRGKAF
J gene: TRBJ1-2; clone size: .; V gene: TRBV2; CDR3 protein: APRTDYGYT
J gene: TRBJ2-7; clone size: many; V gene: TRBV14; CDR3 protein: ASSHRNEQY
J gene: TRBJ1-2; clone size: many; V gene: TRBV6-1; CDR3 protein: ASSEVGRTL
J gene: TRBJ1-2; clone size: few; V gene: TRBV28; CDR3 protein: ASSPWDVVGYT
J gene: TRBJ1-2; clone size: many; V gene: TRBV11-2; CDR3 protein: ASSLGSEHGYT
J gene: TRBJ1-1; clone size: .; V gene: TRBV12-3/TRBV12-4; CDR3 protein: ASSLVDIPNTEAF
J gene: TRBJ1-1; clone size: .; V gene: TRBV11-2; CDR3 protein: ASSSFSVNTEAF
J gene: TRBJ2-2; clone size: many; V gene: TRBV4-1; CDR3 protein: ASRSTGELF
J gene: TRBJ1-3; clone size: many; V gene: TRBV6-4; CDR3 protein: ATQGTGGLISGNTIY
J gene: TRBJ1-5; clone size: many; V gene: TRBV6-1; CDR3 protein: ASSERRDQPQH
J gene: TRBJ2-2; clone size: .; V gene: TRBV29-1; CDR3 protein: SVEDRIGELF
J gene: TRBJ1-1; clone size: .; V gene: TRBV10-3; CDR3 protein: AISTRNTEAF
J gene: TRBJ2-7; clone size: many; V gene: TRBV6-1; CDR3 protein: ASSELVIVN
J gene: TRBJ1-1; clone size: many; V gene: TRBV7-9; CDR3 protein: ASSLDSSTEAF
J gene: TRBJ2-7; clone size: many; V gene: TRBV19; CDR3 protein: ASSIQGASEQY
J gene: TRBJ1-6; clone size: .; V gene: TRBV4-1; CDR3 protein: ASSRIAQYNSPLH
J gene: TRBJ1-1; clone size: many; V gene: TRBV3-1; CDR3 protein: ASSPFNRLNTEAF
J gene: TRBJ1-1; clone size: many; V gene: TRBV27; CDR3 protein: ASSLRLSWDTRGANTEAF